This T cell receptor beta chain was identified in a study of T cell responses to AZD1222 COVID-19 vaccine. Study information: Second doses were pooled across both intervals (about 4 or about 12 weeks).

Points on this clone: Its target is unknown.

The CDR3 contains 15 residues. Germline lookup yields CDR1 LNHNV and CDR2 YYDKDF (reference sequence). With 3 bases clipped from V and 7 bases from J, the junction kept 7 bases outside the gene matches. Notes on the study in general: It was only after the peak T cell response that any repertoires were sampled. Mostly white British, mostly female donors; authors suggested clonal diversity may be underestimated.

Produced via immunoSEQ multiplex PCR; TCRdb's table is partial and in-frame only. The sample lists around 140,000 clones; about 93% were seen once. Sequencing was performed on peripheral blood, taken on day 0 of AZD1222 vaccination. This clonotype originated in an adult in good health. J is TRBJ1-5 and V is TRBV15; the match to TRBD1 covers 9 bases. CDR3 loop: CATSRGMDRGQPQHF. The CDR3 DNA follows: TGTGCCACCAGCAGGGGTATGGACAGGGGACAGCCCCAGCATTTT.